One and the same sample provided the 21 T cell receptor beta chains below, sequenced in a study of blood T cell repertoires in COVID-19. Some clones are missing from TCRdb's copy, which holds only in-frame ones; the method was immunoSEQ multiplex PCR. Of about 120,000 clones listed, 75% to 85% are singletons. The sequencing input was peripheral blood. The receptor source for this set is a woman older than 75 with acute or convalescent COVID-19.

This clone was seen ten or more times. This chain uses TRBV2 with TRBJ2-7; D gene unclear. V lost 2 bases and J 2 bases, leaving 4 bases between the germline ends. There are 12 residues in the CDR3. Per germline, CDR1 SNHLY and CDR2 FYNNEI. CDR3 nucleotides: TGTGCCAGCAGTGAAAGCACCTACGAGCAGTACTTC. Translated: CASSESTYEQYF.

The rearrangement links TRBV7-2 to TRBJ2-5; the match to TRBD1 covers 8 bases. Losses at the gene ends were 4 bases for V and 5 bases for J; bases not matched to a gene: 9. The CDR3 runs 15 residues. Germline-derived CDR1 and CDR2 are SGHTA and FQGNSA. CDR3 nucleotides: TGTGCCAGCAGCTGGCGGACAGGGTGGGTGGAGACCCAGTACTTC. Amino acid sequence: CASSWRTGWVETQYF.

CDR3 nucleotide sequence: TGTGCCAGCAGCGAGGACTTTCCCGGGACCCAGTACTTC. Amino acid sequence: CASSEDFPGTQYF. The V gene is TRBV5-6, the J gene TRBJ2-5, with D perhaps matching TRBD2 (5 bases). Trimming took 4 bases from V and 7 from J, leaving 14 bases between them. This CDR3 is 13 amino acids long. The germline V gene encodes CDR1 SGHDT and CDR2 YYEEEE.

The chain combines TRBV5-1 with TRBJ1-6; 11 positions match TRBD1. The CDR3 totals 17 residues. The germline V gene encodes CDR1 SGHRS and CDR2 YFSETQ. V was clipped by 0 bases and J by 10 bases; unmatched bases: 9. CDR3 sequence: CASSLESIGTGGSPLHF. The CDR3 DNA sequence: TGCGCCAGCAGCTTGGAGTCAATAGGGACAGGGGGATCACCCCTCCACTTT.

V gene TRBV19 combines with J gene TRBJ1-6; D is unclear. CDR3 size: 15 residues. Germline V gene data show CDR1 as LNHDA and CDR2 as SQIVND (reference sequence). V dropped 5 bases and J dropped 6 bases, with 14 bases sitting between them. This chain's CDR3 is CASSGQEAPNSPLHF. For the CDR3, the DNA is TGTGCCAGTAGTGGGCAGGAGGCCCCTAATTCACCCCTCCACTTT.

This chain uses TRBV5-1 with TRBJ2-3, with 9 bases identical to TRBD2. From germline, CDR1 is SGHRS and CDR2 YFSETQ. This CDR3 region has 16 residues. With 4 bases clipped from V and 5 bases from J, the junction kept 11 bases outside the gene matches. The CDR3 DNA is TGCGCCAGCAGCCGGGGGGCTAGCGGGACACAAGATACGCAGTATTTT. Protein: CASSRGASGTQDTQYF.

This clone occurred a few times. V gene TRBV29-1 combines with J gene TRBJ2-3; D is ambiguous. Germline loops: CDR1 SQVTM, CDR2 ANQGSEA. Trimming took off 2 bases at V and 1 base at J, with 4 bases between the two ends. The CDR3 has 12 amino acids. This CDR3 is CSVEPGTDTQYF. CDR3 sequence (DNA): TGCAGCGTTGAACCAGGCACAGATACGCAGTATTTT.

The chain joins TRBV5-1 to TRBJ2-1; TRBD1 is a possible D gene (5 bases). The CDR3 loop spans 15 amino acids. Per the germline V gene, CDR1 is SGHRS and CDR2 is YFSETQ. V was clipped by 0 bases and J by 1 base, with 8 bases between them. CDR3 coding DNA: TGCGCCAGCAGCTTGGAAGCAGGGTCCTACAATGAGCAGTTCTTC. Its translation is CASSLEAGSYNEQFF.

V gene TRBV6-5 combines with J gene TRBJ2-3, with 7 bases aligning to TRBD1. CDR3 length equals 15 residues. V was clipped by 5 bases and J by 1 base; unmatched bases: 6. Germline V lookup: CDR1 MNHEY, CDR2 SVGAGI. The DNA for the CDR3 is TGTGCCAGCAGTCTCCACAGGGGCCGCACAGATACGCAGTATTTT. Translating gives CASSLHRGRTDTQYF.

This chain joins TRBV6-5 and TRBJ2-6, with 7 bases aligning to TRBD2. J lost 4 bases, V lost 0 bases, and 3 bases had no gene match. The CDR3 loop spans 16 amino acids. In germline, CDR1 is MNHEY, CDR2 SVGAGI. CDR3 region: CASSYSGGTGANVLTF. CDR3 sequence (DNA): TGTGCCAGCAGTTACTCCGGGGGGACCGGGGCCAACGTCCTGACTTTC.

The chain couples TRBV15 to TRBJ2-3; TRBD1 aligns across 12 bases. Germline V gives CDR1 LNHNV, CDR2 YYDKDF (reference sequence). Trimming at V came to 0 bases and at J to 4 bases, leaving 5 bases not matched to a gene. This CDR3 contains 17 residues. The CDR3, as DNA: TGTGCCACCAGCAGAGATAGGGGGACAGGGGGCGCAGATACGCAGTATTTT. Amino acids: CATSRDRGTGGADTQYF. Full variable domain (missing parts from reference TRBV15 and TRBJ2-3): DAMVIQNPRYQVTQFGKPVTLSCSQTLNHNVMYWYQQKSSQAPKLLFHYYDKDFNNEADTPDNFQSRRPNTSFCFLDIRSPGLGDTAMYLCATSRDRGTGGADTQYFGPGTRLTVL.

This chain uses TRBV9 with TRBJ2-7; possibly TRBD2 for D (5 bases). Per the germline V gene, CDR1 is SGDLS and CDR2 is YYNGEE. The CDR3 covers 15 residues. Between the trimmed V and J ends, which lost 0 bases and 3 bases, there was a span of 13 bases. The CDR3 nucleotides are TGTGCCAGCAGCGTAGCTGCAGAGGGATACTACGAGCAGTACTTC. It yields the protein CASSVAAEGYYEQYF. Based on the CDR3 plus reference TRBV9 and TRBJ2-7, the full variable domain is DSGVTQTPKHLITATGQRVTLRCSPRSGDLSVYWYQQSLDQGLQFLIQYYNGEERAKGNILERFSAQQFPDLHSELNLSSLELGDSALYFCASSVAAEGYYEQYFGPGTRLTVT.

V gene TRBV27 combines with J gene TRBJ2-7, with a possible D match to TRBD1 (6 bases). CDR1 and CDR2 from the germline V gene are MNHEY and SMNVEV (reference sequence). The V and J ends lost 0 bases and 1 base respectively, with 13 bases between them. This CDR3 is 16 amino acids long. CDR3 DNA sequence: TGTGCCAGCAGTTTATCGGTCCCAGGACAGTCCTACGAGCAGTACTTC. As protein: CASSLSVPGQSYEQYF.

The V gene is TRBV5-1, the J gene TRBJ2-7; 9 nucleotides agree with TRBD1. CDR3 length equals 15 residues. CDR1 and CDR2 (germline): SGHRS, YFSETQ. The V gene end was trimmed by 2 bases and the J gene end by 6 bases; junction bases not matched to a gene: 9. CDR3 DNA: TGCGCCAGCAGCTTAAGCCGGGACAGGGAAAGCGAGCAGTACTTC. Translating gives CASSLSRDRESEQYF.

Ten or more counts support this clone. In DNA form, the CDR3 reads TGTGCCAGCCAACCCCGAGCGGGTGCCTATGGCTACACCTTC. Translated: CASQPRAGAYGYTF. V usage is TRBV27 and J usage is TRBJ1-2; D unclear. Per the germline V gene, CDR1 is MNHEY and CDR2 is SMNVEV (reference sequence). The CDR3 length is 14 residues. Trimming left V 8 bases short and J 4 bases short, with 17 bases between.

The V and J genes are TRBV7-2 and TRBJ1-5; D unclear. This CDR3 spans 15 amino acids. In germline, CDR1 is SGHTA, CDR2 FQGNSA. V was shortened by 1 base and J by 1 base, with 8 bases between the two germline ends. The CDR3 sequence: CASSLGRESNQPQHF. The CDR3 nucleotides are TGTGCCAGCAGCTTAGGACGGGAAAGCAATCAGCCCCAGCATTTT.

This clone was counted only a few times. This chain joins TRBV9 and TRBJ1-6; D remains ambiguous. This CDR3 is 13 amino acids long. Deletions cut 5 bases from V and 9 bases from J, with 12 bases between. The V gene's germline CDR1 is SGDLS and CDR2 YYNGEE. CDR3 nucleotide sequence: TGTGCCAGCAGACGGGGATCTAGTTCACCCCTCCACTTT. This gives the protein CASRRGSSSPLHF.

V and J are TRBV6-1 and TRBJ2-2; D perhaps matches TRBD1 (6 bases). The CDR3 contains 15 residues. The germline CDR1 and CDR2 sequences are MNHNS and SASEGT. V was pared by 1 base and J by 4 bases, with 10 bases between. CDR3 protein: CASSEVTGRTGELFF. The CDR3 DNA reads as TGTGCCAGCAGTGAAGTAACAGGGCGCACCGGGGAGCTGTTTTTT.

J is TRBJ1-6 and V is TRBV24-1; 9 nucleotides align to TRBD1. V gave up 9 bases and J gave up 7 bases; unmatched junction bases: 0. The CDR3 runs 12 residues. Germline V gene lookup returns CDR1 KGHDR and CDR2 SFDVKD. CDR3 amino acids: CATGTGNSPLHF. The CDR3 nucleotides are TGTGCCACCGGGACAGGGAATTCACCCCTCCACTTT.

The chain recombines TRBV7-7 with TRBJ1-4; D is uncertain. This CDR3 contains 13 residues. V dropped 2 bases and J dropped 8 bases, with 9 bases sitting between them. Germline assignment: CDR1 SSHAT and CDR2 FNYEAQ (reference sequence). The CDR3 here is CASSLNPGEKLFF. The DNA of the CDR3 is TGTGCCAGCAGCTTAAACCCGGGAGAAAAACTGTTTTTT. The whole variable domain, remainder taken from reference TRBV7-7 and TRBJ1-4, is GAGVSQSPRYKVTKRGQDVTLRCDPISSHATLYWYQQALGQGPEFLTYFNYEAQPDKSGLPSDRFSAERPEGSISTLTIQRTEQRDSAMYRCASSLNPGEKLFFGSGTQLSVL.

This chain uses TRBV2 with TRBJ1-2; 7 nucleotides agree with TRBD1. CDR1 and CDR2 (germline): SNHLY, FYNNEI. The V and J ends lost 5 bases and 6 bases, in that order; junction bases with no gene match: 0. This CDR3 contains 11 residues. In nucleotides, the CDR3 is TGTGCCAGCAGTACAGGGGATGGCTACACCTTC. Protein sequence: CASSTGDGYTF.